The rows below give T cell receptor beta chains drawn from one sample of a study of T-cell reconstitution after alpha-beta-depleted transplantation in children. One entry per CDR3 protein results from TCRdb running MiXCR on the PCR reads. This table holds about 250,000 distinct CDR3 sequences, 24% found once. The specimen comprised PBMCs, mostly from graft donor cells, sampled 360 days after TCRalphabeta/CD19-depleted stem cell transplant. These receptors were taken from a female patient younger than 10 who had a stem cell transplant for congenital amegakaryocytic thrombocytopenia, so the T cells may come from the graft donor. Both conserved end residues are part of each CDR3. The D gene is left open where the match is weak. Where a row states a size, it is once, few, many or the class of an expanded clone; other rows omit it.

clone_size cdr3_length d_call j_call v_call cdr3_nt cdr3_aa
. 13 . TRBJ2-7 TRBV10-3 TGTGCCATCAGTGAAACTTCTGACTACGAGCAGTACTTC CAISETSDYEQYF
. 15 TRBD2 TRBJ2-7 TRBV27 TGTGCCAGCAGTCAGGGACTAGCGGGAGTTTACGAGCAGTACTTC CASSQGLAGVYEQYF
many 13 TRBD2 TRBJ2-1 TRBV2 TGTGCCAGGGGACTAGCGGGCTACAATGAGCAGTTCTTC CARGLAGYNEQFF
. 15 . TRBJ2-7 TRBV7-2 TGTGCCAGCAGCTTAGGTCGGCTCTATAGCTACGAGCAGTACTTC CASSLGRLYSYEQYF
. 17 TRBD1 TRBJ1-3 TRBV12-3/TRBV12-4 TGTGCCAGCAGTTTAGCGGGGACAGGGGGCTCTGGAAACACCATATATTTT CASSLAGTGGSGNTIYF
. 19 TRBD2 TRBJ2-3 TRBV11-1 TGTGCCAGCAGCTTAGAAGGGGGGACTAGCGGGGGTTCCACAGATACGCAGTATTTT CASSLEGGTSGGSTDTQYF
few 15 . TRBJ1-1 TRBV5-1 TGCGCCAGCAGCTTGGTCACGGGTTCGGGCACTGAAGCTTTCTTT CASSLVTGSGTEAFF
few 14 . TRBJ1-1 TRBV13 TGTGCCAGCAGCTGGGGGGGGAAGAGCACTGAAGCTTTCTTT CASSWGGKSTEAFF
. 15 TRBD2 TRBJ2-2 TRBV4-1 TGCGCCAGCACCCATTCTAGCGGCGTCCCCGGGGAGCTGTTTTTT CASTHSSGVPGELFF
few 15 TRBD1 TRBJ2-2 TRBV7-2 TGTGCCATCCAAATCCGGGACAGGGACACCGGGGAGCTGTTTTTT CAIQIRDRDTGELFF
few 14 . TRBJ2-5 TRBV5-5 TGTGCCAGCAGCTTAAGCGGCGAACAAGAGACCCAGTACTTC CASSLSGEQETQYF
many 14 TRBD2 TRBJ2-3 TRBV5-1 TGCGCCAGCAGCTTGGGACTAGCGGGAGATACGCAGTATTTT CASSLGLAGDTQYF
. 17 . TRBJ1-1 TRBV6-5 TGTGCCAGCAGTTACTCGAGTGATCAGATTAGGAACACTGAAGCTTTCTTT CASSYSSDQIRNTEAFF
. 14 TRBD1 TRBJ2-7 TRBV6-1 TGTGCCAGCAGTGGTAGACAGGGGAACTACGAGCAGTACTTC CASSGRQGNYEQYF
few 14 . TRBJ2-5 TRBV5-1 TGCGCCAGCTTTCGGTCTGGATCAGCTGAGACCCAGTACTTC CASFRSGSAETQYF
few 17 TRBD1 TRBJ2-1 TRBV24-1 TGTGCCACCAGTGCCACGACAGGGATCCCCTCCTACAATGAGCAGTTCTTC CATSATTGIPSYNEQFF